The 18 T cell receptor beta chains given below trace back to one sample, sequenced in a study of control samples from healthy donors and cancer patients. Sequencing was performed with immunoSEQ multiplex PCR; in TCRdb, only in-frame clones are kept and a portion is missing. Among about 180,000 clones listed, roughly 89% were seen once. Sequencing was done on a sample of blood. The receptor set was obtained from a woman aged 50 to 65 in good health.

The chain combines TRBV2 with TRBJ2-3; D remains ambiguous. This CDR3 region has 14 residues. V dropped 6 bases and J dropped 2 bases, with 12 bases sitting between them. In germline, CDR1 is SNHLY, CDR2 FYNNEI. CDR3 residues: CASSTWADTDTQYF. The CDR3 DNA reads TGTGCCAGCAGCACCTGGGCCGACACAGATACGCAGTATTTT.

This chain links TRBV4-3 with TRBJ1-2; 7 bases are shared with TRBD1. Germline assignment: CDR1 LGHNA and CDR2 YSLEER. Trimming at V came to 4 bases and at J to 4 bases, leaving 12 bases not matched to a gene. CDR3 size: 16 residues. The CDR3 spells CASSPSTGRGSYGYTF. As DNA, the CDR3 is TGCGCCAGCAGCCCCTCGACAGGGCGAGGATCCTATGGCTACACCTTC.

The chain is built from TRBV3-1 (or the pseudogene TRBV3-2) and TRBJ1-2; D is uncertain. V lost 10 bases and J 5 bases, leaving 17 bases between the germline ends. The CDR3 has 13 residues. Germline V CDR1 and CDR2: LGHDT, YNNKEL (reference sequence). The CDR3 DNA follows: TGTGCCACCGGTTCGGGATTACGGTATGGCTACACCTTC. This translates into CATGSGLRYGYTF.

This clone was seen just once. V is TRBV28 and J is TRBJ1-6; no clear D. The CDR3 consists of 15 residues. Germline lookup yields CDR1 MDHEN and CDR2 SYDVKM. The V gene lost 5 bases and the J gene lost 0 bases, with 8 bases spanning the gap. The DNA for the CDR3 is TGTGCCAGCAGTGCCCCGGGCTCCTATAATTCACCCCTCCACTTT. Translation gives CASSAPGSYNSPLHF.

The chain uses TRBV25-1 and TRBJ1-2; TRBD1 agrees at 10 bases. The V gene end was trimmed by 4 bases and the J gene end by 3 bases; junction bases not matched to a gene: 11. CDR1 and CDR2 from the germline V gene are MGHDK and SYGVNS. The CDR3 has 17 residues. The CDR3 loop reads CASSAPGLGTGDYGYTF. In nucleotides, the CDR3 is TGTGCCAGCAGTGCCCCGGGGTTAGGGACAGGGGACTATGGCTACACCTTC.

The chain has TRBV9 and TRBJ2-2; 14 bases line up with TRBD2. Looked up from germline, CDR1 is SGDLS and CDR2 is YYNGEE. The CDR3 spans 18 residues. Trimming took 3 bases from V and 4 from J; bases not matched to a gene: 8. CDR3 sequence: CASSAGLAGEGGTGELFF. The CDR3 region has the DNA TGTGCCAGCAGCGCGGGACTAGCGGGAGAGGGTGGCACCGGGGAGCTGTTTTTT.

The rearrangement joins TRBV4-2 to TRBJ2-7, with 7 positions matching TRBD2. With V trimmed by 1 base and J by 2 bases, 5 bases remained unmatched. The germline V gene encodes CDR1 LGHNA and CDR2 YNFKEQ. CDR3 length equals 15 residues. The CDR3 spells CASSQASGQTYEQYF. CDR3 nucleotides: TGTGCCAGCAGCCAAGCTAGCGGTCAAACCTACGAGCAGTACTTC.

Of note for this clone: Compared with germline, one end of the junction differs, possibly owing to a read error. This chain joins TRBV3-1 (or the pseudogene TRBV3-2) and TRBJ2-7; D is undetermined. Germline V gene lookup returns CDR1 LGHDT and CDR2 YNNKEL (reference sequence). This CDR3 comprises 12 residues. The CDR3, as DNA: TGTGCCGGCAGCCAAAGTTCCTACGAGCAGTACTTC. Amino acid sequence: CAGSQSSYEQYF.

This chain links TRBV3-1 (or the pseudogene TRBV3-2) with TRBJ1-5, with D possibly being TRBD1 (5 bases). The CDR3 has 19 residues. The germline CDR1 and CDR2 sequences are LGHDT and YNNKEL (reference sequence). V gave up 0 bases and J gave up 4 bases, with 22 bases separating them. CDR3 DNA: TGTGCCAGCAGCCAAGATAGGGACTTACTTTGGGGAGCTAATCAGCCCCAGCATTTT. As protein: CASSQDRDLLWGANQPQHF.

The chain uses TRBV5-4 and TRBJ1-2; the D gene is possibly TRBD1 (5 bases). The V end was cut by 4 bases, the J end by 7 bases, with 23 bases between. The CDR3 covers 16 residues. Per germline, CDR1 SGHNT and CDR2 YYREEE (reference sequence). The CDR3, as DNA: TGTGCCAGCAGCCCGCCAGGGACGCTCCGGCGACGTGGCTACACCTTC. Translated, it gives CASSPPGTLRRRGYTF.

J is TRBJ1-1 and V is TRBV28; D may be TRBD1 (5 bases). Trimming stripped 2 bases from V and 3 bases from J, with 7 bases between. The CDR3 spans 13 residues. CDR1 and CDR2 (germline): MDHEN, SYDVKM. The CDR3 sequence: CASSLPTDTEAFF. CDR3 DNA sequence: TGTGCCAGCAGTTTACCGACAGACACTGAAGCTTTCTTT.

This chain joins TRBV18 and TRBJ1-5; unclear D gene. Germline V lookup: CDR1 KGHSH, CDR2 LQKENI. The CDR3 contains 14 residues. Trimming cost V 3 bases and J 1 base, with 7 bases left between them. The CDR3 DNA follows: TGTGCCAGCTCACCGATGGACAGCAATCAGCCCCAGCATTTT. This codes for CASSPMDSNQPQHF.

This chain links TRBV6-6 with TRBJ1-2, with 8 positions matching TRBD1. Trimming cost V 2 bases and J 8 bases; bases outside gene matches: 10. This CDR3 is built from 15 residues. CDR1 MNHNY and CDR2 SVGAGI come from the germline V gene (reference sequence). The chain's CDR3 is CASSYTDGQGKGYTF. The CDR3 DNA reads as TGTGCCAGCAGTTACACCGACGGACAGGGCAAAGGCTACACCTTC.

J is TRBJ2-7 and V is TRBV25-1, with D possibly TRBD2 on 5 matching bases. The V end was cut by 8 bases, the J end by 0 bases, with 14 bases between. The germline V gene encodes CDR1 MGHDK and CDR2 SYGVNS. The CDR3 is 14 amino acids. The CDR3: CASERTGSSYEQYF. The CDR3 DNA is TGTGCCAGCGAGAGGACGGGGAGCTCCTACGAGCAGTACTTC.

The chain combines TRBV6-1 with TRBJ2-3; D unresolved. The CDR3 length is 13 residues. Germline V gene lookup returns CDR1 MNHNS and CDR2 SASEGT. Trimming cost V 2 bases and J 4 bases, with 7 bases left between them. CDR3 DNA sequence: TGTGCCAGCAGTGAACACTTCGCAGATACGCAGTATTTT. Amino acids: CASSEHFADTQYF.

V and J are TRBV9 and TRBJ2-6, with D possibly matching TRBD1 (6 bases). Germline CDR1 reads SGDLS; CDR2 reads YYNGEE. The V and J ends lost 3 bases and 4 bases respectively, with 17 bases between them. The CDR3 sequence is 17 residues long. The CDR3 nucleotides read TGTGCCAGCAGCGGTGACAGGATGGGAAAGGGGGCCAACGTCCTGACTTTC. It yields the protein CASSGDRMGKGANVLTF.

This clone has more than one count but fewer than ten. J is TRBJ2-7 and V is TRBV6-5, with 10 nucleotides matching TRBD1. Germline assignment: CDR1 MNHEY and CDR2 SVGAGI. V trimming: 4 bases; J trimming: 2 bases; junction bases outside the gene matches: 2. This CDR3 comprises 14 residues. The DNA of the CDR3 is TGTGCCAGCAGTTGGACAGGGGGTGCCTACGAGCAGTACTTC. Encoded protein: CASSWTGGAYEQYF.

The V call is TRBV6-5, the J call TRBJ1-1; a weak D match, TRBD1 (6 bases). This CDR3 comprises 15 residues. Germline-derived CDR1 and CDR2 are MNHEY and SVGAGI. The V and J ends lost 6 bases and 1 base respectively, with 15 bases between them. The CDR3 protein is CASRLVGGKNTEAFF. In DNA form, the CDR3 reads TGTGCCAGCAGATTAGTGGGGGGCAAGAACACTGAAGCTTTCTTT.